The 18 T cell receptor beta chains in this list originate from one sample, sequenced in a study of response to subunit inactivated influenza vaccine. TCRdb redid the calling of the RT-PCR reads with MiXCR, one entry per CDR3 protein. The top ten hold 1.9% of the sample, which has about 520,000 distinct CDR3 sequences, around 25% seen once. Here the sequenced sample was CD4+ T cells sorted from PBMCs, taken 5 to 6 days after vaccination. The receptors originated from a man aged 45-65 years who received an inactivated influenza vaccine.

This rearrangement joins TRBV20-1 to TRBJ2-1; the D gene is possibly TRBD2 (5 bases). This CDR3 contains 11 residues. The V and J ends lost 6 bases and 4 bases respectively, with 7 bases between them. Germline-derived CDR1 and CDR2 are DFQATT and SNEGSKA (reference sequence). The CDR3 nucleotides are TGCAGTGCGGGCGGGTACAATGAGCAGTTCTTC. This gives the protein CSAGGYNEQFF.

This clonotype was found a few times. The V and J genes are TRBV20-1 and TRBJ2-3; possible D gene TRBD2, 6 bases. CDR3 length: 13 amino acids. V lost 7 bases and J 6 bases, leaving 17 bases between the germline ends. Germline V lookup: CDR1 DFQATT, CDR2 SNEGSKA (reference sequence). The CDR3 coding sequence is TGCAGTGGCCGGGCGGGGCCAAAGGATACGCAGTATTTT. Encoded protein: CSGRAGPKDTQYF.

In its sample, this clonotype was seen many times. The J gene is TRBJ1-2, the V gene TRBV14; D uncertain. This CDR3 contains 14 residues. V shed 5 bases and J shed 7 bases, with 17 bases lying between them. Per germline, CDR1 SGHDN and CDR2 FVKESK. The CDR3 sequence is CASSGRGRGSGYTF. The DNA for the CDR3 is TGTGCCAGCAGCGGACGGGGTAGAGGTAGTGGCTACACCTTC.

The chain recombines TRBV6-1 with TRBJ2-7, with TRBD1 matching 9 bases. V lost 5 bases to trimming and J lost 3 bases; unmatched junction nucleotides: 8. Germline V lookup: CDR1 MNHNS, CDR2 SASEGT. This CDR3 spans 15 amino acids. The CDR3 region has the DNA TGTGCCAGCAGTCGTACCGGGACAGGGTTCTACGAGCAGTACTTC. Protein product: CASSRTGTGFYEQYF.

In its sample, this clonotype was seen a few times. The V gene is TRBV7-6, the J gene TRBJ2-1, with 12 bases that match TRBD2. CDR3 length: 16 amino acids. With V trimmed by 4 bases and J by 10 bases, 11 bases remained unmatched. Germline CDR1 and CDR2: SGHVS and FNYEAQ. In DNA form, the CDR3 reads TGTGCCAGCAGCTCCTCTAGCGGGGGGGCGTTCGTGGAGCAGTTCTTC. This codes for CASSSSSGGAFVEQFF.

This clonotype turned up a few times. This chain links TRBV3-1 with TRBJ2-5, with D perhaps assigned TRBD1 or TRBD2 (6 bases each). The CDR3 runs to 15 residues. CDR1 is LGHDT, CDR2 YNNKEL, per germline (reference sequence). Trimming cost V 0 bases and J 7 bases, with 15 bases left between them. The CDR3 region is CASSQDHGGHGTQYF. CDR3 sequence (DNA): TGTGCCAGCAGCCAAGATCACGGGGGCCACGGGACCCAGTACTTC.

This clonotype was seen only a few times. J is TRBJ1-5 and V is TRBV12-3 or TRBV12-4; 7 bases map to TRBD1. The V and J ends lost 5 bases and 6 bases, in that order; junction bases with no gene match: 7. There are 14 residues in the CDR3. The CDR3 DNA is TGTGCCAGCAGTGTCCAGGGGGGTCGTCAGCCCCAGCATTTT. Amino acid sequence: CASSVQGGRQPQHF.

This chain connects TRBV11-2 to TRBJ2-1; TRBD2 is a possible D gene (5 bases). The CDR3 contains 16 residues. Germline V gives CDR1 SGHAT, CDR2 FQNNGV. Trimming cost V 4 bases and J 0 bases, with 13 bases left between them. CDR3 protein: CASSSGSPYSYNEQFF. The CDR3 nucleotides read TGTGCCAGCAGCTCGGGGTCTCCTTACTCCTACAATGAGCAGTTCTTC. The whole variable domain, remainder taken from reference TRBV11-2 and TRBJ2-1, is EAGVAQSPRYKIIEKRQSVAFWCNPISGHATLYWYQQILGQGPKLLIQFQNNGVVDDSQLPKDRFSAERLKGVDSTLKIQPAKLEDSAVYLCASSSGSPYSYNEQFFGPGTRLTVL.

In this sample, this clonotype turned up a few times. The rearrangement links TRBV20-1 to TRBJ2-3; 14 bases map to TRBD2. Germline assignment: CDR1 DFQATT and CDR2 SNEGSKA (reference sequence). The junction had 7 bases not matched to a gene; V was cut back by 5 bases and J by 0 bases. This CDR3 region has 17 residues. The chain's CDR3 is CSAQGLAGVGSTDTQYF. The DNA of the CDR3 is TGCAGTGCTCAGGGACTAGCGGGAGTGGGTAGCACAGATACGCAGTATTTT.

The chain couples TRBV11-2 to TRBJ2-7; D is possibly TRBD1 or TRBD2 (5 bases each). The CDR3 extends over 17 amino acids. V dropped 5 bases and J dropped 2 bases, with 22 bases sitting between them. Germline CDR1 reads SGHAT; CDR2 reads FQNNGV. CDR3 amino acids: CASSHGEGGRAPYEQYF. DNA of the CDR3: TGTGCCAGCAGCCATGGAGAGGGCGGCAGGGCCCCCTACGAGCAGTACTTC.

In this sample, this clonotype turned up a few times. The CDR3 loop reads CSVTGTGSYEQYF. For the CDR3, the DNA is TGCAGCGTTACCGGGACAGGGAGTTACGAGCAGTACTTC. The chain links TRBV29-1 to TRBJ2-7; 9 bases fit TRBD1. Trimming removed 5 bases from V and 4 bases from J; junction bases left unmatched: 6. This CDR3 comprises 13 residues. The germline gives CDR1 SQVTM, CDR2 ANQGSEA.

This clonotype has just a few counts. The chain couples TRBV6-2 or TRBV6-3 to TRBJ1-1; D not certain. Germline V gene data show CDR1 as MNHEY and CDR2 as SVGEGT. The V and J ends lost 0 bases and 0 bases respectively, with 5 bases between them. CDR3 length equals 14 residues. The CDR3 spells CASSYSLVNTEAFF. As DNA, the CDR3 is TGTGCCAGCAGTTACTCGCTGGTGAACACTGAAGCTTTCTTT.

CDR3 sequence reads: CASSPPGGRIEAFF. In DNA, the CDR3 is TGTGCCAGCAGCCCCCCCGGGGGACGGATTGAAGCTTTCTTT. The V gene is TRBV7-9, the J gene TRBJ1-1; D is possibly TRBD1 (5 bases). Trimming took off 5 bases at V and 7 bases at J, with 17 bases between the two ends. The CDR3 is 14 residues long. Germline assignment: CDR1 SEHNR and CDR2 FQNEAQ (reference sequence).

The chain recombines TRBV20-1 with TRBJ2-1; D remains ambiguous. The CDR3 has 15 amino acids. Germline V gene sequence: CDR1 DFQATT, CDR2 SNEGSKA (reference sequence). The V end lost 0 bases, the J end lost 8 bases, and 17 bases lay between the germline ends. This CDR3 reads CSARDSTRSLYEQFF. CDR3 sequence (DNA): TGCAGTGCTAGAGATTCTACAAGGTCCCTTTATGAGCAGTTCTTC.

This clonotype was counted only a few times. The chain recombines TRBV10-3 with TRBJ2-3, with TRBD1 matching over 10 bases. The CDR3 is made up of 15 amino acids. The V gene's germline CDR1 is ENHRY and CDR2 SYGVKD. The junction had 7 bases not matched to a gene; V was cut back by 6 bases and J by 4 bases. As DNA, the CDR3 is TGTGCCATCAGCTGGACAGGGGGGAGGTCAGATACGCAGTATTTT. As protein: CAISWTGGRSDTQYF.

On this clonotype: The junction departs from the called germline gene at one end, perhaps through a read error. V gene TRBV20-1 combines with J gene TRBJ2-5, with D unresolved. Germline CDR1 and CDR2: DFQATT and SNEGSKA (reference sequence). This CDR3 is 12 amino acids long. This chain's CDR3 is CSAEVALETQSF. The DNA of the CDR3 is TGCAGTGCCGAAGTGGCGTTGGAGACCCAGTCCTTC.

This clonotype was recorded a few times. This chain links TRBV5-4 with TRBJ2-7; no definite D call. This CDR3 comprises 13 residues. Germline V gives CDR1 SGHNT, CDR2 YYREEE (reference sequence). Trimming shortened V by 5 bases and J by 6 bases, and 15 bases separated the two germline ends. The CDR3 coding sequence is TGTGCCAGCAGTTCGATACAGATCCCCGAGCAGTACTTC. Residues: CASSSIQIPEQYF.

This clonotype was found a few times. The J gene is TRBJ2-3, the V gene TRBV7-2, with a tentative D call TRBD2 (7 bases). CDR1 is SGHTA and CDR2 is FQGNSA in the germline V gene. The CDR3 has 14 amino acids. V gave up 5 bases and J gave up 9 bases, with 18 bases separating them. The CDR3 sequence is CASSPDRGGDTQYF. The CDR3 region has the DNA TGTGCCAGCAGCCCTGATAGAGGGGGGGACACGCAGTATTTT.